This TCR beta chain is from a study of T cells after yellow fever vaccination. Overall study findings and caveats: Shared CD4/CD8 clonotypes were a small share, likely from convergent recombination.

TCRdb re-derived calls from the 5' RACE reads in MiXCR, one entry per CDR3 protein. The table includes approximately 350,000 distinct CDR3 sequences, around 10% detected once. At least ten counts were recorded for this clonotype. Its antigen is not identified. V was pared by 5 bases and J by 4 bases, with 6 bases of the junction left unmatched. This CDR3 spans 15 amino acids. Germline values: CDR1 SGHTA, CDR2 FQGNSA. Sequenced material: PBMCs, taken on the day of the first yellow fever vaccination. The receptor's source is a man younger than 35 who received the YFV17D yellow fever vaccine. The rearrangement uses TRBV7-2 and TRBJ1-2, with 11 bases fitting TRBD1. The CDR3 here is CASSPRTGGRYGYTF. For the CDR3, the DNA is TGTGCCAGCAGCCCTCGGACAGGGGGCCGCTATGGCTACACCTTC.